The source of this T cell receptor beta chain is a study of PD-1 blockade in classical Hodgkin lymphoma. Whole-study results and caveats: Newly diagnosed patients were reported to start with lower TCR diversity than healthy donors.

Points on this clone: Antigen unknown.

Sequenced by immunoSEQ multiplex PCR; TCRdb stores in-frame clones only, minus some. The data show over 25,000 clones, with approximately 94% seen just once and around 2% held by the top ten. This sample's time point: newly diagnosed, previously untreated cHL patient sample. The sample comprised peripheral blood mononuclear cells (PBMCs). The TCR comes from a human donor with classical Hodgkin lymphoma.

CDR3 coding DNA: TGTGCCAGCAGCTTGAACCCAGGGAAAGCGGTCTCCTACGAGCAGTACTTC. Residues: CASSLNPGKAVSYEQYF. The rearrangement links TRBV11-1 to TRBJ2-7; D tentatively reads TRBD1 or TRBD2 (5 bases each). The CDR3 runs 17 residues. Germline lookup yields CDR1 SGHAT and CDR2 FQDESV (reference sequence). V was trimmed by 3 bases and J by 0 bases, leaving 18 bases between them.